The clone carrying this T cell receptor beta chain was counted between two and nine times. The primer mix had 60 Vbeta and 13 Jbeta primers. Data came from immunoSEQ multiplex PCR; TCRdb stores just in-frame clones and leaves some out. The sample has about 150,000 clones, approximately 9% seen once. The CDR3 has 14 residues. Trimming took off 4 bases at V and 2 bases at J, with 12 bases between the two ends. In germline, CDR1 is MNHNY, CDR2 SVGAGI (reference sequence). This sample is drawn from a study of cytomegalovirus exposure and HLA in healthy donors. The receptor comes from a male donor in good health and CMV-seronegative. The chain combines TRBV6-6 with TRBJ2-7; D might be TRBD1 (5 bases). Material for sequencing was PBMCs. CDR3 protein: CASSFQGGTYEQYF. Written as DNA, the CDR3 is TGTGCCAGCAGTTTCCAGGGTGGAACCTACGAGCAGTACTTC.